This TCR beta chain was sequenced during a study of PD-1 blockade in classical Hodgkin lymphoma (dated by TCRdb to the early 2020s). About the full investigation: Nivolumab dosing was 3 mg/kg intravenously every 2 weeks, continuing until either disease progression or unacceptable toxicity. The study used TCR beta sequencing and CyTOF to define a peripheral blood immune signature of response to PD-1 blockade in classical Hodgkin lymphoma. Study-level results and caveats: Trial patients achieving complete response had baseline diversity similar to newly diagnosed patients, whereas partial responders and progressors had significantly lower diversity. A significant rise by C4D1 was seen in CD4+ but not CD8+ TCR diversity (p=0.0027 vs p=0.16), with the rise being most apparent in complete responders (p=0.02). Baseline TCR diversity was reported to be lower in newly diagnosed patients than in healthy donors, and even lower in relapsed/refractory patients. The study was limited to a single clinical trial cohort, and causes of repertoire differences, possibly disease activity or prior therapy, remained undefined. Diversity was lower in patients who began nivolumab less than 1 year after ASCT, so these patients were left out of later analyses to avoid confounding by immune reconstitution.

Genomic DNA was extracted with the Qiagen DNeasy kit from unsorted PBMCs and from negatively selected CD4+ and CD8+ fractions. Using primers that anneal to V and J segments, immunoSEQ multiplex PCR amplified the TCR beta CDR3 regions. A synthetic immune receptor repertoire was used to minimize amplification bias, and any residual bias was removed computationally once sequencing was done. As for how the authors treated the data: Custom Python scripts were used to quantify repertoire diversity as the Shannon entropy index. The unsorted, CD4+ and CD8+ repertoires were each analyzed separately, with the exception of combined analyses, where CD4+ and CD8+ sequences were merged in silico. A clone was considered expanded if an increase in frequency of at least 2-fold after treatment relative to C1D1 was found, and a pseudocount of 0.5 was applied to clones undetected at baseline. Singleton clones were defined as clones with 0 or 1 copy at C1D1, and non-singleton clones were defined as clones with 2 or more copies. Clones expanded in unsorted samples were assigned a CD4+, CD8+ or unknown annotation through matching of protein sequences in sorted samples from the same patient. Wilcoxon tests were applied to paired samples to test diversity changes from C1D1 to C4D1. TCRdb holds this immuneACCESS table with in-frame rearrangements only. Some clones are missing; in checked studies, unresolved V genes explain under half, and the rest has no known cause. From that table come the V and J calls and clone size; the DNA was used to work out D and trimming. This sample lists around 50,000 clones; around four fifths were detected once. 12% of the sample is taken by the ten largest.

A note on this clone: Its antigen specificity is not known. The sample holds no much larger clone one base away, and base qualities are not on file.

Sample time point, as interpreted from the label and publication: cycle 4 day 1 (C4D1), after 5 to 7 weeks of nivolumab. Every trial patient had relapsed after autologous stem cell transplantation, and cohorts A, B and C differed in prior brentuximab vedotin exposure. A total of over 50 patients with relapsed/refractory classical Hodgkin lymphoma made up the trial cohort, and each patient's best overall response was complete response, partial response or progressive disease. Single-agent nivolumab was administered to trial patients in the multi-cohort phase II CheckMate 205 trial. An independent review committee assessed best overall response by applying the 2007 International Working Group response criteria. Trial PBMCs were collected immediately before nivolumab initiation (C1D1) and during therapy at cycle 2 day 1 and cycle 4 day 1. Peripheral blood was collected in 8 mL Vacutainer Cell Preparation Tubes, from which PBMCs were isolated by centrifugation and then cryopreserved.

From a lookup of the germline V gene, CDR1 and CDR2 are SNHLY and FYNNEI. V is reduced by 4 bases and J by 2 bases, leaving a spacing of 14 bases between them. Taken from cysteine to phenylalanine, the CDR3 has 15 residues. Only the CDR3 portion is preserved as DNA: 45 bases, with reading frame beginning at the first base. This TCR came from a human donor with classical Hodgkin lymphoma. The specimen was peripheral blood mononuclear cells (PBMCs), collected before the fourth cycle of nivolumab. The sequence links TRBV2 to TRBJ2-5, with a weak D call of TRBD2 (5 bases match). The CDR3 here reads CASSGRPGIQETQYF. The sequence in DNA is TGTGCCAGCAGTGGCAGGCCGGGGATTCAAGAGACCCAGTACTTC.